This passage covers 24 T cell receptor beta chains from one sample sequenced in a study of a mutant IDH1 vaccine in newly diagnosed glioma. The antigens of these receptors remain unknown. The time point here: week 47, end of study. The study gave 300 ug of mutant IDH1 20-mer peptide per vaccine dose, with topical imiquimod. Profiled with immunoSEQ multiplex PCR; TCRdb holds only in-frame clones, not every one. The table has 40,000 to 45,000 clones, less than 85% seen once; the top ten hold 15% to 20%. The source was PBMCs, collected from a glioma patient whose treatment included an IDH1 peptide vaccine. The receptor set was obtained from a man aged 18 to 29 with glioma. Some clones in this sample may be carry-over from other donors' samples.

The chain joins TRBV5-4 to TRBJ1-2; D uncertain. This CDR3 is 14 amino acids long. The germline V gene has CDR1 SGHNT and CDR2 YYREEE (reference sequence). The germline V and J ends were trimmed by 0 bases and 8 bases, with 14 bases remaining between them. CDR3 residues: CASSLAIGGRGYTF. As DNA, the CDR3 is TGTGCCAGCAGCTTGGCCATCGGAGGGCGCGGCTACACCTTC.

The chain recombines TRBV5-8 with TRBJ2-7, with unresolved D. The V gene's germline CDR1 is SGHTS and CDR2 YDEGEE. V lost 0 bases to trimming and J lost 12 bases, with 16 bases between them. The CDR3 contains 13 residues. The CDR3 loop is CASSLVRGGHPYF. As DNA, the CDR3 is TGTGCCAGCAGCTTGGTTCGCGGTGGCCACCCGTACTTC.

This chain's CDR3 is CASSRGGAGTEAFF. In DNA, the CDR3 is TGCGCCAGCAGCCGGGGGGGCGCGGGCACTGAAGCTTTCTTT. This chain links TRBV5-1 with TRBJ1-1; D may be TRBD1 (6 bases). This CDR3 has 14 residues. Per the germline V gene, CDR1 is SGHRS and CDR2 is YFSETQ. V lost 4 bases and J 4 bases, leaving 14 bases between the germline ends.

The gene calls are TRBV7-2 and TRBJ2-1, with D possibly matching TRBD1 (5 bases). Germline CDR1 and CDR2: SGHTA and FQGNSA. The CDR3 covers 13 residues. Trimming removed 5 bases at V and 4 bases at J, with 9 bases between. CDR3 in amino acids: CASSPDTYNEQFF. In DNA form, the CDR3 reads TGTGCCAGCAGCCCGGACACGTACAATGAGCAGTTCTTC. Full variable domain (outside the CDR3, taken from reference TRBV7-2 and TRBJ2-1): GAGVSQSPSNKVTEKGKDVELRCDPISGHTALYWYRQSLGQGLEFLIYFQGNSAPDKSGLPSDRFSAERTGGSVSTLTIQRTQQEDSAVYLCASSPDTYNEQFFGPGTRLTVL.

The chain carries TRBV6-5 and TRBJ1-2; D not resolved. The CDR3 has 12 residues. The V and J ends lost 6 bases and 4 bases respectively, with 9 bases between them. Germline-derived CDR1 and CDR2 are MNHEY and SVGAGI. The CDR3 here is CASRTEIYGYTF. The CDR3, as DNA: TGTGCCAGCAGAACAGAGATCTATGGCTACACCTTC.

The chain joins TRBV2 to TRBJ1-1; D is uncertain. Germline V gene sequence: CDR1 SNHLY, CDR2 FYNNEI. With 4 bases removed from V and 0 bases from J, the gap between germline ends came to 9 bases. There are 14 residues in the CDR3. The CDR3 here is CASSVPGMNTEAFF. The DNA for the CDR3 is TGTGCCAGCAGTGTGCCCGGGATGAACACTGAAGCTTTCTTT.

The chain has TRBV28 and TRBJ2-5; D is unresolved. The DNA end favors TRBJ2-7, so the J call may be wrong. CDR3 length equals 19 residues. Germline CDR1 is MDHEN and CDR2 is SYDVKM. The CDR3 here is CASSLMWVYGDLASYEQYF. The CDR3 DNA reads as TGTGCCAGCAGTTTAATGTGGGTGTATGGTGACCTTGCCTCCTACGAGCAGTACTTC.

CDR3 sequence reads: CAISDSGRTYEQYF. The DNA of the CDR3 is TGTGCCATCAGTGATAGCGGCAGGACCTACGAGCAGTACTTC. The chain uses TRBV10-3 and TRBJ2-7, with D perhaps matching TRBD2 (6 bases). This CDR3 is 14 amino acids long. CDR1 is ENHRY and CDR2 is SYGVKD in the germline V gene. V shed 3 bases and J shed 2 bases, with 11 bases lying between them.

In its sample, this clone was seen a few times. V is TRBV2 and J is TRBJ1-5, with no clear D. The CDR3 sequence is 15 residues long. The germline V gene encodes CDR1 SNHLY and CDR2 FYNNEI. V shed 6 bases and J shed 0 bases, with 12 bases lying between them. CDR3 sequence reads: CASSDQKLSNQPQHF. The CDR3 DNA is TGTGCCAGCAGCGATCAGAAACTTAGCAATCAGCCCCAGCATTTT.

The genes are TRBV9 and TRBJ2-2; D is unresolved. Germline V gene data show CDR1 as SGDLS and CDR2 as YYNGEE. V dropped 0 bases and J dropped 7 bases, with 4 bases sitting between them. This CDR3 contains 12 residues. The CDR3 sequence is CASSVGGGELFF. The CDR3 nucleotides are TGTGCCAGCAGCGTAGGAGGCGGGGAGCTGTTTTTT.

V gene TRBV7-9 combines with J gene TRBJ1-1, with D tentatively TRBD1 (5 bases). Trimming removed 1 base from V and 6 bases from J, with 12 bases in between. The germline gives CDR1 SEHNR, CDR2 FQNEAQ (reference sequence). This CDR3 spans 14 amino acids. The CDR3 loop is CASSLDSGVAEAFF. The CDR3 nucleotides are TGTGCCAGCAGCTTAGACTCGGGGGTGGCTGAAGCTTTCTTT.

V usage is TRBV7-9 and J usage is TRBJ2-1; D not certain. The V end was cut by 11 bases, the J end by 0 bases, with 14 bases between. This CDR3 comprises 14 residues. Germline V lookup: CDR1 SEHNR, CDR2 FQNEAQ (reference sequence). CDR3 residues: CACTIPSSYNEQFF. The CDR3 nucleotides are TGTGCCTGCACTATCCCCAGCTCCTACAATGAGCAGTTCTTC.

This clone has more than one count but fewer than ten. The chain is built from TRBV7-3 and TRBJ1-1; unclear D gene. The CDR3 loop spans 13 amino acids. CDR1 is SGHTA, CDR2 FQGTGA, per germline. Trimming took 2 bases from V and 4 from J, leaving 8 bases between them. This CDR3 is CASSLGGITEAFF. For the CDR3, the DNA is TGTGCCAGCAGCTTAGGAGGGATCACTGAAGCTTTCTTT.

The chain links TRBV25-1 to TRBJ2-5; no reliable D call. The V gene lost 4 bases and the J gene lost 4 bases, with 4 bases spanning the gap. The CDR3 extends over 11 amino acids. Per the germline V gene, CDR1 is MGHDK and CDR2 is SYGVNS. Here the CDR3 DNA reads TGTGCCAGCAGTGTATTAGAGACCCAGTACTTC. As protein: CASSVLETQYF.

A single count supports this clone. The V and J genes are TRBV6-6 and TRBJ1-1, with D possibly matching TRBD1 (5 bases). The germline V gene has CDR1 MNHNY and CDR2 SVGAGI (reference sequence). Trimming pared 10 bases from V and 3 bases from J, leaving 24 bases between. The CDR3 sequence is 16 residues long. The CDR3 DNA sequence: TGTGCCACCTTAAGATATGGGGGGGGGAAAGACACTGAAGCTTTCTTT. Translation: CATLRYGGGKDTEAFF.

This chain connects TRBV29-1 to TRBJ1-2; D uncertain. The V end was cut by 7 bases, the J end by 7 bases, with 16 bases between. From germline, CDR1 is SQVTM and CDR2 ANQGSEA. The CDR3 covers 12 residues. CDR3 bases: TGCAGCGCCCAATACGCACTGATTGGCTACACCTTC. It yields the protein CSAQYALIGYTF.

The genes are TRBV5-1 and TRBJ2-7; 9 positions match TRBD2. Germline lookup yields CDR1 SGHRS and CDR2 YFSETQ. Germline trimming cut 1 base from V and 4 bases from J; bases unmatched to any gene: 15. The CDR3 consists of 18 residues. In nucleotides, the CDR3 is TGCGCCAGCAGCTTGCCCGCCAAACCGGGACTAGCTTCGTACGAGCAGTACTTC. Protein product: CASSLPAKPGLASYEQYF.

CDR3 amino acids: CASSQWVGGLEAFF. In DNA form, the CDR3 reads TGCGCCAGCAGCCAATGGGTTGGGGGCTTGGAAGCTTTCTTT. This chain uses TRBV4-1 with TRBJ1-1; maybe TRBD1 (6 bases). Germline values: CDR1 MGHRA, CDR2 YSYEKL. The CDR3 spans 14 residues. Trimming removed 2 bases from V and 8 bases from J, with 15 bases in between.

This chain links TRBV29-1 with TRBJ1-2; D is undetermined. Trimming removed 2 bases at V and 4 bases at J, with 14 bases between. The CDR3 is 14 residues long. Germline-derived CDR1 and CDR2 are SQVTM and ANQGSEA. The CDR3 sequence is CSVESTDSFYGYTF. The CDR3 bases are TGCAGCGTTGAATCGACCGATTCGTTCTATGGCTACACCTTC.

The table lists this clone with a count of one. This chain uses TRBV7-9 with TRBJ1-1; tentatively, D is TRBD1 (5 bases). CDR3 size: 14 residues. Germline assignment: CDR1 SEHNR and CDR2 FQNEAQ (reference sequence). V was cut by 5 bases and J by 7 bases, with 17 bases left in between. CDR3 region: CASSPRPDSREAFF. In DNA, the CDR3 is TGTGCCAGCAGCCCTAGACCAGACAGTCGTGAAGCTTTCTTT.

A single count supports this clone. The V gene is TRBV4-3, the J gene TRBJ1-2; D not resolved. The CDR3 is 14 residues long. Per germline, CDR1 LGHNA and CDR2 YSLEER. The V end lost 1 base, the J end lost 5 bases, and 11 bases lay between the germline ends. CDR3 DNA: TGCGCCAGCAGCCAAGTAAGGAGAAGATATGGCTACACCTTC. Translated: CASSQVRRRYGYTF.

The rearrangement links TRBV29-1 to TRBJ1-1; D is perhaps TRBD1 (6 bases). V was trimmed by 4 bases and J by 1 base, leaving 13 bases between them. The V gene's germline CDR1 is SQVTM and CDR2 ANQGSEA. This CDR3 is built from 14 residues. The CDR3 spells CSVVGGGRNTEAFF. The CDR3 DNA follows: TGCAGCGTTGTGGGAGGGGGAAGGAACACTGAAGCTTTCTTT.

The CDR3 sequence is CASSFAGEYYEQYF. The CDR3 region has the DNA TGCGCCAGCAGCTTCGCCGGGGAGTACTACGAGCAGTACTTC. J is TRBJ2-7 and V is TRBV5-1; possible D gene TRBD2, 5 bases. CDR1 and CDR2 from the germline V gene are SGHRS and YFSETQ. With 2 bases removed from V and 3 bases from J, the gap between germline ends came to 12 bases. This CDR3 spans 14 amino acids.

As concerns this clone: At one of its ends the junction is not consistent with the germline gene, which may arise from a read error. The V and J genes are TRBV7-7 and TRBJ1-1, with D possibly TRBD1 on 5 matching bases. The CDR3 has 13 amino acids. Germline V CDR1 and CDR2: SSHAT, FNYEAQ (reference sequence). The CDR3 region is CASSPGTNTEAFF. CDR3 DNA: TGTGCTAGCAGCCCCGGGACGAACACTGAAGCTTTCTTT.